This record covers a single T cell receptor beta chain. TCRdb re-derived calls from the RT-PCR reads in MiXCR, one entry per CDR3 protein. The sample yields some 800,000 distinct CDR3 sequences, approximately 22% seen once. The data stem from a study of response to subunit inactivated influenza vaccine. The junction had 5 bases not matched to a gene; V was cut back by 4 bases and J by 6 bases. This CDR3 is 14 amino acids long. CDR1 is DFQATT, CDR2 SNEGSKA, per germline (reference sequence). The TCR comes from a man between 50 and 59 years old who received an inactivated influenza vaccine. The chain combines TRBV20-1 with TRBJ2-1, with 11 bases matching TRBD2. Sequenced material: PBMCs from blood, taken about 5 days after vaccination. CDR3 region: CSATQGLAANEQFF. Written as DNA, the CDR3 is TGCAGTGCTACCCAGGGACTAGCGGCCAATGAGCAGTTCTTC.